Shown below are 22 T cell receptor beta chains from a single sample sequenced in a study of blood T cells in healthy people across ages (dated by TCRdb to about 2015). To prepare the library, 5' RACE was applied. A second PCR of roughly 7 to 12 cycles was performed with a sample-barcoded 5' primer and a J-beta primer mix. TCRdb reprocessing: public reads trimmed at Q25 with fastp, clones called with MiXCR, in-frame beta chains kept. CDR3 protein sequences are deduplicated, and each keeps its most common genes and DNA. The sample table contains 1,800,000 or so distinct CDR3 sequences; only one count was recorded for about two fifths of them. The top ten constitute approximately 22% of the sample. The sample consisted of blood. The source of these receptors is a human donor in good health.

The V and J genes are TRBV7-3 and TRBJ2-3, with D perhaps TRBD2 (6 bases). Trimming stripped 2 bases from V and 2 bases from J, with 11 bases between. Germline V CDR1 and CDR2: SGHTA, FQGTGA. The CDR3 contains 15 residues. For the CDR3, the DNA is TGTGCCAGCAGCTTAGGGGGGATGGTCACAGATACGCAGTATTTT. Translating gives CASSLGGMVTDTQYF. The full variable domain, rest sourced from reference TRBV7-3 and TRBJ2-3, is GAGVSQTPSNKVTEKGKYVELRCDPISGHTALYWYRQSLGQGPEFLIYFQGTGAADDSGLPNDRFFAVRPEGSVSTLKIQRTERGDSAVYLCASSLGGMVTDTQYFGPGTRLTVL.

This sequence joins TRBV4-3 and TRBJ2-5; 7 nucleotides line up with TRBD2. Germline CDR1 LGHNA, CDR2 YSLEER. J lost 3 bases, V lost 1 base, and 5 bases had no gene match. There are 15 residues in the CDR3. The CDR3 DNA sequence: TGCGCCAGCAGCCAAGCGCCTAGCGGAGAAGAGACCCAGTACTTC. This sequence encodes CASSQAPSGEETQYF.

This chain connects TRBV7-2 to TRBJ2-3; TRBD2 matches at 8 bases. J was trimmed by 6 bases and V by 3 bases; bases with no gene match: 5. The CDR3 spans 14 residues. The germline gives CDR1 SGHTA, CDR2 FQGNSA. The CDR3 sequence is CASSLGLGMDTQYF. In DNA form, the CDR3 reads TGTGCCAGCAGCTTGGGACTAGGCATGGATACGCAGTATTTT. The whole variable domain, filled in from reference TRBV7-2 and TRBJ2-3, reads GAGVSQSPSNKVTEKGKDVELRCDPISGHTALYWYRQSLGQGLEFLIYFQGNSAPDKSGLPSDRFSAERTGGSVSTLTIQRTQQEDSAVYLCASSLGLGMDTQYFGPGTRLTVL.

The chain couples TRBV7-3 to TRBJ2-5, with D maybe TRBD2 (5 bases). Per the germline V gene, CDR1 is SGHTA and CDR2 is FQGTGA. Trimming left V 4 bases short and J 4 bases short, with 10 bases between. This CDR3 is 13 amino acids long. CDR3 sequence reads: CASSSGSSETQYF. The CDR3 region has the DNA TGTGCCAGCAGCTCGGGGTCCTCAGAGACCCAGTACTTC.

The chain has TRBV10-3 and TRBJ2-1; 10 positions agree with TRBD2. This CDR3 region has 17 residues. CDR1 and CDR2 (germline): ENHRY, SYGVKD. V lost 7 bases, J lost 2 bases, and 11 bases stayed unmatched. CDR3: CAITKAGGPRTYNEQFF. In nucleotides, the CDR3 is TGTGCCATCACCAAAGCGGGGGGGCCTAGGACCTACAATGAGCAGTTCTTC.

Details on this clonotype: At one end the junction does not follow the germline gene, possibly because of a read error. CDR3 sequence reads: CTSSFPIAGGPEETQYF. The CDR3 nucleotides are TGTACCAGCAGCTTTCCGATAGCGGGGGGGCCGGAAGAGACCCAGTACTTC. The V call is TRBV5-5, the J call TRBJ2-5, with 11 bases aligning to TRBD2. CDR3 length equals 17 residues. CDR1 and CDR2 (germline): SGHKS, YYEKEE (reference sequence).

V and J are TRBV9 and TRBJ1-4, with D possibly matching TRBD1 (6 bases). Trimming stripped 4 bases from V and 5 bases from J, with 18 bases between. Germline assignment: CDR1 SGDLS and CDR2 YYNGEE. This CDR3 has 16 amino acids. CDR3 in amino acids: CASSPPGAGINEKLFF. CDR3 DNA sequence: TGTGCCAGCAGCCCCCCGGGGGCGGGGATAAATGAAAAACTGTTTTTT.

This clonotype has just a few counts. The chain recombines TRBV15 with TRBJ2-3, with D hard to call. The V and J ends lost 5 bases and 4 bases respectively, with 19 bases between them. Germline values: CDR1 LNHNV, CDR2 YYDKDF (reference sequence). This CDR3 spans 16 amino acids. Here the CDR3 reads CATSPSGPEPADTQYF. The CDR3 region has the DNA TGTGCCACCAGCCCCTCCGGGCCCGAACCCGCAGATACGCAGTATTTT.

About this clonotype: One end of the junction varies from germline; a read error may be responsible. This rearrangement joins TRBV12-3 or TRBV12-4 to TRBJ2-1, with 14 bases matching TRBD2. This CDR3 is built from 17 residues. In DNA form, the CDR3 reads TGTGCCAGCAGTCTAGGACTAGCGGGGGGATCGGGGAATGAGCAGTGCTTC. Protein product: CASSLGLAGGSGNEQCF.

Regarding this clonotype: The junction does not match germline at one end; this may be a read error. This chain joins TRBV29-1 and TRBJ2-1, with 7 positions matching TRBD2. The germline V gene encodes CDR1 SQVTM and CDR2 ANQGSEA. The CDR3 covers 15 residues. The CDR3 protein is CSVEAGASGYNEQFF. The CDR3 DNA follows: TGCAGCGTCGAAGCCGGGGCTAGCGGATACAATGAGCAGTTCTTC.

In this sample, this clonotype turned up a few times. V and J are TRBV4-1 and TRBJ1-2, with D maybe TRBD1 (6 bases). CDR3 size: 14 residues. V lost 6 bases to trimming and J lost 8 bases, with 19 bases between them. Germline loops: CDR1 MGHRA, CDR2 YSYEKL. The CDR3 region has the DNA TGCGCCAGCAGTTCGGGGGGGCGAGCGGGAGGCTACACCTTC. It specifies CASSSGGRAGGYTF.

The rearrangement joins TRBV29-1 to TRBJ2-2; D is possibly TRBD1 (6 bases). Germline-derived CDR1 and CDR2 are SQVTM and ANQGSEA. The CDR3 sequence is 14 residues long. V lost 2 bases to trimming and J lost 5 bases, with 12 bases between them. The CDR3, as DNA: TGCAGCGTTGAATGGGGGCTGGGGACCGGGGAGCTGTTTTTT. This encodes CSVEWGLGTGELFF.

The J gene is TRBJ2-5, the V gene TRBV20-1, with TRBD1 matching 9 bases. The J call may be faulty, since TRBJ2-7 better matches the DNA end. This CDR3 is built from 14 residues. The germline gives CDR1 DFQATT, CDR2 SNEGSKA (reference sequence). For the CDR3, the DNA is TGCAGTGCTAGTGCCGGGACAGGGAGTAACGAGCAGTACTTC. Translation: CSASAGTGSNEQYF.

The V gene is TRBV2, the J gene TRBJ2-7; 8 bases line up with TRBD1. Germline CDR1 SNHLY, CDR2 FYNNEI. The V and J ends lost 6 bases and 3 bases, in that order; junction bases with no gene match: 7. This CDR3 spans 14 amino acids. CDR3 sequence reads: CASSTGQGFYEQYF. In DNA, the CDR3 is TGTGCCAGCAGCACTGGACAGGGATTCTACGAGCAGTACTTC.

This clonotype was seen a handful of times. V and J are TRBV12-3 or TRBV12-4 and TRBJ2-1; 7 bases map to TRBD1. CDR3 length equals 14 residues. V dropped 5 bases and J dropped 11; count of bases not matched to a gene: 12. The CDR3 nucleotides read TGTGCCAGCAGTATAAGGGGGCCAATGAGTAAGCAGTTCTTC. This gives the protein CASSIRGPMSKQFF.

This clonotype was seen a few times. This chain connects TRBV12-3 or TRBV12-4 to TRBJ2-1; unclear D gene. The CDR3 totals 13 residues. V was trimmed by 4 bases and J by 9 bases, leaving 13 bases between them. The CDR3 loop is CASSYYQKTEQFF. The CDR3, as DNA: TGTGCCAGCAGTTACTACCAGAAAACTGAGCAGTTCTTC.

The rearrangement joins TRBV12-3 or TRBV12-4 to TRBJ1-1; the match to TRBD1 covers 7 bases. CDR3 size: 14 residues. The ends lost 4 bases at V and 4 bases at J; junction bases unmatched: 6. The CDR3 bases are TGTGCCAGCAGTTCCCAGACAGGGCCCACTGAAGCTTTCTTT. The encoded protein is CASSSQTGPTEAFF.

The rearrangement links TRBV29-1 to TRBJ2-1; 10 bases map to TRBD2. CDR1 SQVTM and CDR2 ANQGSEA come from the germline V gene. CDR3 length: 15 amino acids. Trimming cost V 6 bases and J 3 bases; bases outside gene matches: 8. The CDR3 nucleotides read TGCAGCGTAAGAGAGGGGACTAGCGACTACAATGAGCAGTTCTTC. Its translation is CSVREGTSDYNEQFF.

The V gene is TRBV9, the J gene TRBJ2-3; 10 bases line up with TRBD1. After removal of 3 bases from V and 2 bases from J, the junction contained 18 bases not matched to a gene. The germline gives CDR1 SGDLS, CDR2 YYNGEE. The CDR3 contains 20 residues. This CDR3 reads CASSGPQPPRQGALTDTQYF. CDR3 coding DNA: TGTGCCAGCAGCGGACCACAACCCCCAAGACAGGGGGCTCTCACAGATACGCAGTATTTT.

This chain joins TRBV20-1 and TRBJ2-1; no firm D call. The CDR3 extends over 14 amino acids. V was clipped by 5 bases and J by 7 bases, with 18 bases between them. Per germline, CDR1 DFQATT and CDR2 SNEGSKA (reference sequence). The CDR3 sequence is CSASRFTEANEQFF. CDR3 bases: TGCAGTGCTTCTAGGTTTACCGAGGCGAATGAGCAGTTCTTC.

The gene calls are TRBV19 and TRBJ1-5; D is perhaps TRBD1 (6 bases). The V gene's germline CDR1 is LNHDA and CDR2 SQIVND (reference sequence). This CDR3 spans 16 amino acids. V was trimmed by 3 bases and J by 4 bases, leaving 16 bases between them. This chain's CDR3 is CASSIYPGAGNQPQHF. CDR3 nucleotides: TGTGCCAGTAGTATTTACCCGGGGGCAGGAAATCAGCCCCAGCATTTT.

This clonotype has just a few counts. The rearrangement joins TRBV7-3 to TRBJ1-1; 7 bases are a match to TRBD1. V was clipped by 5 bases and J by 5 bases; unmatched bases: 8. Looked up from germline, CDR1 is SGHTA and CDR2 is FQGTGA. The CDR3 runs 14 residues. CDR3 sequence: CASSTGTAETEAFF. The CDR3 DNA reads as TGTGCCAGCAGCACCGGGACAGCGGAAACTGAAGCTTTCTTT.